This T cell receptor (beta chain) comes out of a study of shared clonotypes between healthy human individuals (TCRdb year 2020). A note on the overall study: The cohort comprised a couple of women and a few men aged 18 to 49 years. For each donor, CD4 naive and CD4 memory were each run on three plates, CD8 naive on two plates, and CD8 memory on one plate. Between about 0.85 and 9.5 billion PBMCs per donor were obtained by leukapheresis. To estimate repertoire size and how much clonotype sharing occurs between individuals, the study deeply sequenced the blood TCR repertoires of roughly 5 healthy adults. To increase sequencing depth and limit assay-specific biases, different laboratories used diverse techniques to prepare libraries and sequence TCR repertoires. The paper's findings and limits, for the study overall: Compared with non-shared clonotypes, the clonotypes found in all four sorted-subset donors had higher generation probabilities. The genetic and exposure-history diversity represented was limited by the small number of donors. Even with the large sequencing depth, rarefaction of the sorted-subset datasets indicated that sequencing was incomplete. Only blood was sampled, and tissue TCR repertoires likely differ from those in blood. Estimated clonotype richness was generally larger for naive than for memory subsets. Pairwise subsampling indicated that sequencing depth was expected to affect the degree of clonotype sharing among donors. Sharing across four donors was observed for about 4.8% of naive CD4, 3.5% of naive CD8, 2.3% of memory CD4, and less than 0.45% of memory CD8 clonotypes.

CD8 naive samples consisted of CD45RO-negative cells that were positively selected for CCR7, yielding a CD45RA+CCR7+ population without TemRA cells. Healthy HIV-negative adults with no recently reported acute infections or vaccinations were included as donors. Every donor was a Caucasian adult residing in Nashville, Tennessee, USA. After blood collection by leukapheresis, PBMCs were isolated using Ficoll-Histopaque density gradient centrifugation and then cryopreserved in the vapor phase of liquid nitrogen. Analytical flow cytometry was used to check the purity and quantity of every magnetically sorted T cell population. Genomic DNA was isolated from each sorted fraction and quantified by UV absorbance on a Nanodrop 2000c. Including the terminal cysteine and phenylalanine, the CDR3 comprises 14 residues. Only CDR3 DNA is held: 42 bases, read in frame from base 1. V drops 0 bases and J drops 6 bases, leaving 11 bases in between. Via the germline V gene, CDR1 is SGDLS and CDR2 YYNGEE.

Using the deep immunoSEQ assay, multiplex PCR amplified TCR CDR3 regions from genomic DNA. Genomic DNA extracted from each cell subset was distributed evenly over all wells of several immunoSEQ 96-well plates, and each plate served as one replicate. For sorted subsets, approximately 190 ng of genomic DNA, equivalent to 25,000 to 35,000 T cell genomes, went into each replicate PCR. Purified libraries were quantified with a Qubit 3.0 fluorometer, sized on a Bioanalyzer 2100, and re-quantified with the KAPA Library Quantification kit. Each immunoSEQ 96-well plate was sequenced on its own single-read 150-cycle Illumina NextSeq 550 flow cell. Per the authors' processing: Because the immunoSEQ output held only junctional sequences and lacked quality scores, the filtering could not match the filtering applied to full-length reads. Sequences were annotated with PyIR, a Python wrapper for IgBLAST v1.9, using IMGT germline references to assign V/J genes and CDR3. Any read was removed if the V/J assignment was weak (E-value above 1e-6), the CDR3 was missing, or the read contained stop codons, out-of-frame junctions, or ambiguous translated residues. V3J clonotypes were defined by identical inferred V gene, J gene, and CDR3 amino acid sequence. Percentage overlap between repertoires was calculated by dividing the number of shared unique clonotypes by the size of the smaller repertoire. Three approaches were used to assess repertoire richness: RTK rarefaction, the Chao1 estimator, and Recon v2.1 estimates of unobserved clonotypes. For all TCRbeta clonotypes obtained by the gDNA method from a handful of donors, generation probabilities were computed with OLGA. Held by TCRdb, this immuneACCESS table contains in-frame sequences only and omits some clones. Under half of the omission traces to an unresolved V gene where checked; the cause of the rest is unknown. V, J and clone size are those of that table, while D and trimming were read from the DNA. Recorded for this sample are 550,000 to 750,000 clones; 92% of them occurred a single time. Approximately 25% of the sample is taken by the ten largest.

On this clone itself: The target of this receptor is not known. Base qualities were left out, and no much larger clone turns up one base away.

The sample was naive CD8+ T cells sorted from blood. The cell subset or site label corresponds to: CD45RA+CCR7+. In this chain, TRBV9 is recombined with TRBJ2-3; the D gene cannot be resolved reliably. The clonotype originates from a young man in good health. The DNA reads TGTGCCAGCAGCGTAGACGGGTCTTTTGATACGCAGTATTTT. This encodes CASSVDGSFDTQYF. Joined to the reference TRBV9 and TRBJ2-3 proteins, this CDR3 gives the full variable domain: DSGVTQTPKHLITATGQRVTLRCSPRSGDLSVYWYQQSLDQGLQFLIQYYNGEERAKGNILERFSAQQFPDLHSELNLSSLELGDSALYFCASSVDGSFDTQYFGPGTRLTVL.